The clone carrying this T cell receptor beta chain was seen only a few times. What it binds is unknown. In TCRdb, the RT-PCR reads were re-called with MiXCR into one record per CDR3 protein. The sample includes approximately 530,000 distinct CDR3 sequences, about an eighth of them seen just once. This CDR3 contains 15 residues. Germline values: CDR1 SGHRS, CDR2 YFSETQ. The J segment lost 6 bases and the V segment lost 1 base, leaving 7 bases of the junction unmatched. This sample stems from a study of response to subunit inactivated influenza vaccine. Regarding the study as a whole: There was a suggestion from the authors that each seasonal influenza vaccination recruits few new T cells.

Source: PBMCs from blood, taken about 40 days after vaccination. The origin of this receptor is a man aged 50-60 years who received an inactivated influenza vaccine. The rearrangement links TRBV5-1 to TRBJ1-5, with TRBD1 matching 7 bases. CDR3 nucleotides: TGCGCCAGCAGCTTGTATACAGGGGCCGGTCAGCCCCAGCATTTT. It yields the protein CASSLYTGAGQPQHF.